Below, one TCR beta chain is given with its context. These data belong to a study of OX40 agonist ivuxolimab in advanced cancers. Overall study: Patient treatment consisted of intravenous ivuxolimab administration every 2 weeks at 0.01 to 10 mg/kg.

V was pared by 1 base and J by 0 bases, with 10 bases between. Germline lookup yields CDR1 MNHNS and CDR2 SASEGT. This CDR3 region has 17 residues. Clones were sequenced by immunoSEQ multiplex PCR, and TCRdb holds only the in-frame ones, with some missing. This sample yields 55,000 to 75,000 clones, of which around four fifths are seen a single time; almost 6% belongs to the top ten. The chain couples TRBV6-1 to TRBJ1-6; D perhaps matches TRBD1 (5 bases). The TCR was taken from an adult with an advanced solid tumor such as melanoma, head and neck, liver or kidney cancer. Sequences were derived from CD4+ or CD8+ T cells sorted from blood, sampled in a trial of the OX40 agonist ivuxolimab. The CDR3 nucleotides read TGTGCCAGCAGTGAAGGGCGACAGTACTCCTATAATTCACCCCTCCACTTT. This codes for CASSEGRQYSYNSPLHF.